This T cell receptor beta chain was captured by sequencing in a study of cytomegalovirus exposure and HLA in healthy donors. Primers for the PCR totalled 60 Vbeta and 13 Jbeta. Clones were read by immunoSEQ multiplex PCR, and TCRdb kept only the in-frame ones, dropping some. Of 120,000 to 150,000 clones listed, approximately 80% are singletons. The TCR sequence derives from a man younger than 35 in good health and CMV-seronegative. The sample was PBMCs.

Here the CDR3 DNA reads TGCGCCAGCACCCCCGGTTGGGACAGGGGTTCGGGCGAGCAGTACTTC. Protein: CASTPGWDRGSGEQYF. The rearrangement joins TRBV5-1 to TRBJ2-7; 10 bases are shared with TRBD1. J gave up 6 bases and V 6 bases, and 15 bases lay outside the gene matches. From germline, CDR1 is SGHRS and CDR2 YFSETQ. The CDR3 consists of 16 residues.